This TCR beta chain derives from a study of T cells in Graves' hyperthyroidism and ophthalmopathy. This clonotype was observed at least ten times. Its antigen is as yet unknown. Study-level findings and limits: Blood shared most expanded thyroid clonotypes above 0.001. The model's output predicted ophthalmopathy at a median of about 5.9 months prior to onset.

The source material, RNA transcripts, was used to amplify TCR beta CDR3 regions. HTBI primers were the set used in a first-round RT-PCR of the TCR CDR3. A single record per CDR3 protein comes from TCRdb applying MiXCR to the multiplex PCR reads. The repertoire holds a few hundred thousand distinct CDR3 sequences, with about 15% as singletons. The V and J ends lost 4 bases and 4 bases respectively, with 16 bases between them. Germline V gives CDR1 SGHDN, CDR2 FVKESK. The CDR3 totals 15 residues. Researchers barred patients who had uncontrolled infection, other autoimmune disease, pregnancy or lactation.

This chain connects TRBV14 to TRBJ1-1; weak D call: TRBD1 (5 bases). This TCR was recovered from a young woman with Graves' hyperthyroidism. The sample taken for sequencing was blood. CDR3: CASSPSRGRSTEAFF. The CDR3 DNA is TGTGCCAGCAGCCCATCCCGGGGGAGGAGCACTGAAGCTTTCTTT. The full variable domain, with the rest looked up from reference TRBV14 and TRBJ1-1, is EAGVTQFPSHSVIEKGQTVTLRCDPISGHDNLYWYRRVMGKEIKFLLHFVKESKQDESGMPNNRFLAERTGGTYSTLKVQPAELEDSGVYFCASSPSRGRSTEAFFGQGTRLTVV.